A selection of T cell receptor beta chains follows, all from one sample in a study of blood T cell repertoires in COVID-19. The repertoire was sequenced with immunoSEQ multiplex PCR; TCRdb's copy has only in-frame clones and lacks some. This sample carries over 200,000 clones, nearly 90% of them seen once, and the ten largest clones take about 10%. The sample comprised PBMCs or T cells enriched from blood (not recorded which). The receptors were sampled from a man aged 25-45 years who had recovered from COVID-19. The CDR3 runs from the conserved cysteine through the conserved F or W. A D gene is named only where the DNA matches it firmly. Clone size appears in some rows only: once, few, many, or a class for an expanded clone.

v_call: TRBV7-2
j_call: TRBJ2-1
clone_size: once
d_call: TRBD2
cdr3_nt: TGTGCCAGCACGGTCAGGGCTAGCGGAGGCTACAATGAGCAGTTCTTC
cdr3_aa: CASTVRASGGYNEQFF

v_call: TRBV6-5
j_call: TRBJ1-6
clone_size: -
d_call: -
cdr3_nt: TGTGCCACGACTTCAGGAGGGACTTCACCCCTCCACTTT
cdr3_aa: CATTSGGTSPLHF

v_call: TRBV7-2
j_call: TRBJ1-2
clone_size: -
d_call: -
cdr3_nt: TGTGCCAGCAGCTTAGCGCGCGTGATGAGTGGCTACACCTTC
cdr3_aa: CASSLARVMSGYTF

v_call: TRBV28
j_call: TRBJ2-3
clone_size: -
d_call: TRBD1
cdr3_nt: TGTGCCAGCAGTTTATCAGCACAGGGGGGTAATACGCAGTATTTT
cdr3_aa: CASSLSAQGGNTQYF

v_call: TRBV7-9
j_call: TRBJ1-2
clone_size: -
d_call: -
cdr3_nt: TGTGCCAGCAGCCTAAACTATGGCTACACCTTC
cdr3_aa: CASSLNYGYTF

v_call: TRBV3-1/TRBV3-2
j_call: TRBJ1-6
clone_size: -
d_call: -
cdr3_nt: TGTGCCAGCAGCCCTCTGCGGGGGCGCCTGGGCTCCTATAATTCACCCCTCCACTTT
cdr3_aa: CASSPLRGRLGSYNSPLHF

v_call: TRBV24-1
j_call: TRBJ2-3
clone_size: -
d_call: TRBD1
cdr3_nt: TGTGCCACCAGTGGCCAGACAGGGGGCGCGACCACAGATACGCAGTATTTT
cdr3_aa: CATSGQTGGATTDTQYF

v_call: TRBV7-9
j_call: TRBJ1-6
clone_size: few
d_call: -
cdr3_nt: TGTGCCAGCAGCCAATCCCAGGGTCCCGCTTTCCACTTT
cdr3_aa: CASSQSQGPAFHF

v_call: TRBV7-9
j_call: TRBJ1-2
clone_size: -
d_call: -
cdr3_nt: TGTGCCAGCAGCTTAGGGACAGCAAACTATGGCTACACCTTC
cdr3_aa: CASSLGTANYGYTF

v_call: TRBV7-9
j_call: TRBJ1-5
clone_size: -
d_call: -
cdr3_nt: TGTGCCAGCAGCTTAGTTGATCCCATCCAGAATCAGCCCCAGCATTTT
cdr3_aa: CASSLVDPIQNQPQHF

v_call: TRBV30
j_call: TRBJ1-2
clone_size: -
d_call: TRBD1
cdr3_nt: TGTGCCTGGAATCCGGGACAGGGGCGTAAGCAGAGCGGCTACACCTTC
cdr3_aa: CAWNPGQGRKQSGYTF

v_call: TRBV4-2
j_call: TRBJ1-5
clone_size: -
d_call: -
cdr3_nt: TGTGCCAGCAGCGGGAGATCTGGAGGGAACAGCAATCAGCCCCAGCATTTT
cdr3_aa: CASSGRSGGNSNQPQHF

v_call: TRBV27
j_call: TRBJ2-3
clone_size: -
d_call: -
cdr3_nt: TGTGCCAGCAGTTCAAGGACAGTTGGTCCTAGCACAGATACGCAGTATTTT
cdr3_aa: CASSSRTVGPSTDTQYF

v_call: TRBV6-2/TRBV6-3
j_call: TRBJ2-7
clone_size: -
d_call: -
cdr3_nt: TGTGCCAGCAGGCCTGTGAGTAACTCCTACGAGCAGTACTTC
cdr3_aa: CASRPVSNSYEQYF

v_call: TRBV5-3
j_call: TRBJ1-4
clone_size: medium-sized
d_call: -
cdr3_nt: TGTGCCAGAAGCATCAGGGTCGCAACTAATGAAAAACTGTTTTTT
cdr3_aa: CARSIRVATNEKLFF

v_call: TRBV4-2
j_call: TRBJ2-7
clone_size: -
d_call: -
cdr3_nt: TGTGCCAGCAGCGAAACGGGACTCCTGTACTTC
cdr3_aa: CASSETGLLYF

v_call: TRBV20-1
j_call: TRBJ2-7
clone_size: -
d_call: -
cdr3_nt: TGCAGTGCCGAAACAACGTACGAGCAGTACTTC
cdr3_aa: CSAETTYEQYF

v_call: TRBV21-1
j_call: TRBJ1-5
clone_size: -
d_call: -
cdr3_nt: TGTGCCAGCAGCAAGTCCAGGGGACCCAACGGCAAGCCCCAGCATTTT
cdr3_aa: CASSKSRGPNGKPQHF

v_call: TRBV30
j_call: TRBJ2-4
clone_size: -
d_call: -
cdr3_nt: TGTGCCTGGAGTGTACATACCACCCTAGAAAACATTCAGTACTTC
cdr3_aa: CAWSVHTTLENIQYF

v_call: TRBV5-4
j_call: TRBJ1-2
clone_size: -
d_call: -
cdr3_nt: TGTGCCAGCAGCTTTCAAGGGGTCAACTATGGCTACACCTTC
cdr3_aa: CASSFQGVNYGYTF

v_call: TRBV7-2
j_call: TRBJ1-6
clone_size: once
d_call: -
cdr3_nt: TGTGCCAGCAGCTTATTCCCGTCGGGAAATTCACCCCTCCACTTT
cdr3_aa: CASSLFPSGNSPLHF

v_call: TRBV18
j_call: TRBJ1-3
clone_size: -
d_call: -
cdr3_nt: TGTGCCAGCTCACCGGTTCAGGGCTCGTCTGGAAACACCATATATTTT
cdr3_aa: CASSPVQGSSGNTIYF

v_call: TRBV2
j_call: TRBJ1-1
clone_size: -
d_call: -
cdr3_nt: TGTGCCAGCCTAAAGGTACTCGAGAGGCCCGAAGCTTTCTTT
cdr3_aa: CASLKVLERPEAFF

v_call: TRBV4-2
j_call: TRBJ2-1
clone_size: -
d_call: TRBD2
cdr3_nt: TGTGCCAGCAGCCAAGATCTTTGGGGGGGGTACAATGAGCAGTTCTTC
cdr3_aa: CASSQDLWGGYNEQFF

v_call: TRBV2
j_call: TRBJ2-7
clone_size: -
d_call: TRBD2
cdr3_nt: TGTGCCAGCTCCCCGCCGGGACTAGCGTTATCCGAGCAGTACTTC
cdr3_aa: CASSPPGLALSEQYF

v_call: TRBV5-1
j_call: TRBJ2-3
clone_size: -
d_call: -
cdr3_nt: TGCGCCAGCAGCCCAGAAGGACAGCGAATCTTTAGCACAGATACGCAGTATTTT
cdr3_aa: CASSPEGQRIFSTDTQYF

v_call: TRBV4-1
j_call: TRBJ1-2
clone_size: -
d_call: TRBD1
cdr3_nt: TGCGCCAGCAGCCAAGAAGGGGGCGTTTTTGGCTACACCTTC
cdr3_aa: CASSQEGGVFGYTF

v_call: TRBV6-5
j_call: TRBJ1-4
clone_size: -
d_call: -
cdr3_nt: TGTGCCAGCGGAAGACAGTCAAATAATGAAAAACTGTTTTTT
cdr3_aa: CASGRQSNNEKLFF

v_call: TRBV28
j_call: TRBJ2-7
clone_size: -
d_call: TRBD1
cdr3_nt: TGTGCCAGCAGTAGTGTTCTGGACAGGGTTTCCTACGAGCAGTACTTC
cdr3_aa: CASSSVLDRVSYEQYF

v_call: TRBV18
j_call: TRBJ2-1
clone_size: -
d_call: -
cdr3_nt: TGTGCCAGCTCACCCAAATCTCAGTACAATGAGCAGTTCTTC
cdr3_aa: CASSPKSQYNEQFF

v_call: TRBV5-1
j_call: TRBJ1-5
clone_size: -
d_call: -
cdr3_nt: TGCGCCAGCAGCTTGGCAGGGAGGGAGAATCAGCCCCAGCATTTT
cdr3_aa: CASSLAGRENQPQHF

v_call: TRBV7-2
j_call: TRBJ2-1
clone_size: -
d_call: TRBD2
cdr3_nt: TGTGCCAGCAGCCTGGGGAGCGGGATCACCTACAATGAGCAGTTCTTC
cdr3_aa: CASSLGSGITYNEQFF

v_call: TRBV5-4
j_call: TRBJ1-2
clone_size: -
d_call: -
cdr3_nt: TGTGCCAGCAGCTCCGCCAGGGTTAACTATGGCTACACCTTC
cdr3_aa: CASSSARVNYGYTF

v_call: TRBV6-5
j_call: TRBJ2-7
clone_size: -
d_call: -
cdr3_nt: TGTGCCAGCAGTCCCTATGTGGGCTACTCCTACGAGCAGTACTTC
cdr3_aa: CASSPYVGYSYEQYF

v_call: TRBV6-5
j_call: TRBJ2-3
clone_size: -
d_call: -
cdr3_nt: TGTGCCAGCAGTCTATCCGGAGCGGGCACAGATACGCAGTATTTT
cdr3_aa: CASSLSGAGTDTQYF

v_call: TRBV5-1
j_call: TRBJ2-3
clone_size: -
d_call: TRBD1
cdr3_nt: TGCGCCAGCAGCAACAGGGGCCCAGATACGCAGTATTTT
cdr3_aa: CASSNRGPDTQYF

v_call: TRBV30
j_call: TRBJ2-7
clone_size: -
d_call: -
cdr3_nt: TGTGCCTGGAGTGTACGTCGACCGGGCGAGCAGTACTTC
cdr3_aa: CAWSVRRPGEQYF

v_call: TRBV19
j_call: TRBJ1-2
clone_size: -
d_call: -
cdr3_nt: TGTGCCAGTAGTATAGACGACTGGGGGCAAGTCTATGGCTACACCTTC
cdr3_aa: CASSIDDWGQVYGYTF

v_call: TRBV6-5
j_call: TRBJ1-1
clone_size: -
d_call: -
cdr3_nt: TGTGCCAGCAGGGACCAGGGGATCTCTCACACTGAAGCTTTCTTT
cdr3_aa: CASRDQGISHTEAFF

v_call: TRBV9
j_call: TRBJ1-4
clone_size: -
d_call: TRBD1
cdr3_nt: TGTGCCAGCAGCGTAGGAAGCAGGGGGCAGGGTGAAAAACTGTTTTTT
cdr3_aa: CASSVGSRGQGEKLFF

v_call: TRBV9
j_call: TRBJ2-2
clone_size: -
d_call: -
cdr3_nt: TGTGCCAGCAGCGTAGCGGATCCGGGACTCAGGCACACCGGGGAGCTGTTTTTT
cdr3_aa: CASSVADPGLRHTGELFF

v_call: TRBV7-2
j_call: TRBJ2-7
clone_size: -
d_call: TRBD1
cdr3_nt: TGTGCCAGCAGCTTCCGACAGGGGGCGGGTATCGAGCAGTACTTC
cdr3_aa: CASSFRQGAGIEQYF

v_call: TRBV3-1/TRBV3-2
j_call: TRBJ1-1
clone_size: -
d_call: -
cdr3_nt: TGTGCCAGCAGCCAAGGACGGGGCACTGAAGCTTTCTTT
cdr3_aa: CASSQGRGTEAFF

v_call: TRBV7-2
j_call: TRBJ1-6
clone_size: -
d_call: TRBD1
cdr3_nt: TGTGCCAGCAGCCTAAGGGGGGGGACAGGGACGAATTCACCCCTCCACTTT
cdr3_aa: CASSLRGGTGTNSPLHF

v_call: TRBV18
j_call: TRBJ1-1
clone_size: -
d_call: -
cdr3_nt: TGTGCCAGCTCACCTAGGGGCAGCGACCCCTTTGAAGCTTTCTTT
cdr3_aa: CASSPRGSDPFEAFF

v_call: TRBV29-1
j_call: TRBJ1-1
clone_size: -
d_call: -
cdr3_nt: TGCAGCGCCAATCGGCCCACAGGAGCCACTGAAGCTTTCTTT
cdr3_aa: CSANRPTGATEAFF

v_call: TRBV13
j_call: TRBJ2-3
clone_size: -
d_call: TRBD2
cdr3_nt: TGTGCCAGCAGGGTACTAGCGGGGGGGAAAGATACGCAGTATTTT
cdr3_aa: CASRVLAGGKDTQYF

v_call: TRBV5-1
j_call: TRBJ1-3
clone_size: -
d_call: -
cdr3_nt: TGCGCCAGCAGCCTGGTGGGCAGCTCTGGAAACACCATATATTTT
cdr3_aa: CASSLVGSSGNTIYF

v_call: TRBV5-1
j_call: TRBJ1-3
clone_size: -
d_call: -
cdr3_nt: TGCGCCAGTACGACTGACTCTGGAAACACCATATATTTT
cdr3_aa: CASTTDSGNTIYF

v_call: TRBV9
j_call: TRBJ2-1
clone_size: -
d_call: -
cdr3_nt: TGTGCCAGCAGCGTAGCTATAAGGGGTCCCTACAATGAGCAGTTCTTC
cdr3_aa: CASSVAIRGPYNEQFF

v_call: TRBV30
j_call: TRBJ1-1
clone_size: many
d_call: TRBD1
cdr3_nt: TGTGCCTGGAGTAAAGGACAGGGAGGGACTGAAGCTTTCTTT
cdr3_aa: CAWSKGQGGTEAFF

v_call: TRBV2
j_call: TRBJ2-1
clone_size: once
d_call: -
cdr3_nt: TGTGCCAGCAGTTGGACAGCAGGGTGGATCAATGAGCAGTTCTTC
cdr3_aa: CASSWTAGWINEQFF

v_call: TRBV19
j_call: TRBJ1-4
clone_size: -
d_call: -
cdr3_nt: TGTGCCAGTAGTGCCGACAGGCCGGGGGAAAAACTGTTTTTT
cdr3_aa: CASSADRPGEKLFF

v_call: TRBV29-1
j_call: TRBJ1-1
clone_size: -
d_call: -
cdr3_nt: TGCAGCGTTGCCATGGAGGGGAACACTGAAGCTTTCTTT
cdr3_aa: CSVAMEGNTEAFF